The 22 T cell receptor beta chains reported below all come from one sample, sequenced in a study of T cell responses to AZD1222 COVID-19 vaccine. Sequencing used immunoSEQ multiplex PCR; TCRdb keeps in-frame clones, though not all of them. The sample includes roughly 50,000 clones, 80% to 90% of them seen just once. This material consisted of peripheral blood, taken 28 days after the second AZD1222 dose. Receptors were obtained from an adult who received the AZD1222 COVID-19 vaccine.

CDR3 residues: CASSMGTGLSTEAFF. DNA of the CDR3: TGTGCCAGTAGTATGGGGACAGGGCTAAGCACTGAAGCTTTCTTT. The chain joins TRBV19 to TRBJ1-1; 9 bases map to TRBD1. The V segment lost 3 bases and the J segment 4 bases; nucleotides outside the gene matches: 6. The germline CDR1 and CDR2 sequences are LNHDA and SQIVND (reference sequence). The length of the CDR3 is 15 residues. The full variable domain, its missing parts supplied by reference TRBV19 and TRBJ1-1, is DGGITQSPKYLFRKEGQNVTLSCEQNLNHDAMYWYRQDPGQGLRLIYYSQIVNDFQKGDIAEGYSVSREKKESFPLTVTSAQKNPTAFYLCASSMGTGLSTEAFFGQGTRLTVV.

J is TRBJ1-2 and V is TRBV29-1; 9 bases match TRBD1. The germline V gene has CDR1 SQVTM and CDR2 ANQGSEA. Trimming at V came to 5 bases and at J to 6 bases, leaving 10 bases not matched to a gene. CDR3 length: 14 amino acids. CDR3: CSVRGTGFGNGYTF. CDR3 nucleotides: TGCAGCGTTAGAGGGACAGGGTTTGGAAATGGCTACACCTTC.

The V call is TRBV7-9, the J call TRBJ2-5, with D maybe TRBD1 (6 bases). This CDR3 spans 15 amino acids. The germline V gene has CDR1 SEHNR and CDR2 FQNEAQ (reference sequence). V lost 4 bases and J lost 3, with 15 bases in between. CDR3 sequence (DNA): TGTGCCAGCAGCTGGACAGCCGCCCCCAAAGAGACCCAGTACTTC. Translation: CASSWTAAPKETQYF.

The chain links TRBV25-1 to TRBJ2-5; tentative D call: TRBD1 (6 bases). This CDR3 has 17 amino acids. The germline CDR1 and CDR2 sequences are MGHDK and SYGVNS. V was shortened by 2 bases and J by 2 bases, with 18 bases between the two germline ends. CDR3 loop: CASSEPRDRFSQETQYF. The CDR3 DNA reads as TGTGCCAGCAGTGAACCCCGCGACAGGTTCAGTCAAGAGACCCAGTACTTC.

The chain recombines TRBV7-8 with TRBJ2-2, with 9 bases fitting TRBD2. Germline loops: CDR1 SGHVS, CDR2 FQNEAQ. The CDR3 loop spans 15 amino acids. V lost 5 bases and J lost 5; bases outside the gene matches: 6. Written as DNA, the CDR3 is TGTGCCAGCAGCGGGTTTAGCGGGAGAACCGGGGAGCTGTTTTTT. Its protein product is CASSGFSGRTGELFF.

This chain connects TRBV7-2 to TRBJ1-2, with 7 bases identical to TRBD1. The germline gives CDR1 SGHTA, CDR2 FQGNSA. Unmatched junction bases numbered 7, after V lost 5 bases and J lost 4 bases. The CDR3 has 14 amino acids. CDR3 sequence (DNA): TGTGCCAGCAGCGCTTTGACAGGGTTCTATGGCTACACCTTC. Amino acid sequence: CASSALTGFYGYTF. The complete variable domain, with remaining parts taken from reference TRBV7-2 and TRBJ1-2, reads GAGVSQSPSNKVTEKGKDVELRCDPISGHTALYWYRQSLGQGLEFLIYFQGNSAPDKSGLPSDRFSAERTGGSVSTLTIQRTQQEDSAVYLCASSALTGFYGYTFGSGTRLTVV.

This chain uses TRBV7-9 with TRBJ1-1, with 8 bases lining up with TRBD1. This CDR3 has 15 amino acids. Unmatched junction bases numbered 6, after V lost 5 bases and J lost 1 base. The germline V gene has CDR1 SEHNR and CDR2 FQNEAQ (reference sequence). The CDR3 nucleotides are TGTGCCAGCAGCAGAACAGGGGGAGGGAACACTGAAGCTTTCTTT. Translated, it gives CASSRTGGGNTEAFF.

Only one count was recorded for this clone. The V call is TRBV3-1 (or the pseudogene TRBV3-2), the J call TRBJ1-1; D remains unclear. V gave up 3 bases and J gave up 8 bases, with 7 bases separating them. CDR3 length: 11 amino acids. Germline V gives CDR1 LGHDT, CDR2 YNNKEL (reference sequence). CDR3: CASSQGGEAFF. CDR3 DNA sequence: TGTGCCAGCAGCCAGGGCGGGGAAGCTTTCTTT.

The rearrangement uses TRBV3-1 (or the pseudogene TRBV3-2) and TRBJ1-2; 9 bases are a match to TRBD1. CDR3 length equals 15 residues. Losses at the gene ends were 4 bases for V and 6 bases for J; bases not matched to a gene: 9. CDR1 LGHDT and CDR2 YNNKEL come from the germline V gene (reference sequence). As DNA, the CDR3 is TGTGCCAGCAGCCCCGGTCCGGACAGGGGCCATGGCTACACCTTC. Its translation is CASSPGPDRGHGYTF.

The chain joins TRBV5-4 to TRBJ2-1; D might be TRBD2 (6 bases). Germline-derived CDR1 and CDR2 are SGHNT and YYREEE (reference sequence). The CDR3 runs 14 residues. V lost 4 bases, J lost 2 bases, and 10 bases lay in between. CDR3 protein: CASSQRVTYNEQFF. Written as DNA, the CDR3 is TGTGCCAGCAGCCAGCGGGTTACCTACAATGAGCAGTTCTTC.

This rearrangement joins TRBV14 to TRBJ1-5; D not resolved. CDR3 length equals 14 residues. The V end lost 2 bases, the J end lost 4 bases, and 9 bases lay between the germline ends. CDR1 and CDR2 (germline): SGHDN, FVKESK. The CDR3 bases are TGTGCCAGCAGCCAACAGAACGGGAATCAGCCCCAGCATTTT. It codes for CASSQQNGNQPQHF.

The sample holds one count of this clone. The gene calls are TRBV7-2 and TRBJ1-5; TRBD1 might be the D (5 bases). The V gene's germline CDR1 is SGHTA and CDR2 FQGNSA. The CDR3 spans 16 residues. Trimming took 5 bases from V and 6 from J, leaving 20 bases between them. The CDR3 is CASSPIGTADSQPQHF. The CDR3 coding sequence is TGTGCCAGCAGCCCGATTGGGACGGCTGACAGTCAGCCCCAGCATTTT. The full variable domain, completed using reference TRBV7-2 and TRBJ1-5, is GAGVSQSPSNKVTEKGKDVELRCDPISGHTALYWYRQSLGQGLEFLIYFQGNSAPDKSGLPSDRFSAERTGGSVSTLTIQRTQQEDSAVYLCASSPIGTADSQPQHFGDGTRLSIL.

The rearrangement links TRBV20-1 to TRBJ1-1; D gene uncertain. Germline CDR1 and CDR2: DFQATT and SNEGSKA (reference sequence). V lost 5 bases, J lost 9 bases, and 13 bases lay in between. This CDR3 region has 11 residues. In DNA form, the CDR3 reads TGCAGTGCTGCTTGGACGGGGAAAGCTTTCTTT. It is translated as CSAAWTGKAFF.

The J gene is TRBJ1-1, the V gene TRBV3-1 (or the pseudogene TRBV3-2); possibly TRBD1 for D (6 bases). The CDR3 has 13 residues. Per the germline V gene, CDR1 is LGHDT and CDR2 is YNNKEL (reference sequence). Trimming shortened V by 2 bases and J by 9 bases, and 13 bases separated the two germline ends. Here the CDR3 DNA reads TGTGCCAGCAGCCAAAGACAGGTCTCCAAAGCTTTCTTT. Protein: CASSQRQVSKAFF.

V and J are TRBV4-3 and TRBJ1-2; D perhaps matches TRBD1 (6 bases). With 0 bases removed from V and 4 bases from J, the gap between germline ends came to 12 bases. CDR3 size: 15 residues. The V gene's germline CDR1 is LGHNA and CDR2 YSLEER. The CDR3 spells CASSQERGQGYGYTF. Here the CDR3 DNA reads TGCGCCAGCAGCCAAGAGCGGGGGCAGGGCTATGGCTACACCTTC.

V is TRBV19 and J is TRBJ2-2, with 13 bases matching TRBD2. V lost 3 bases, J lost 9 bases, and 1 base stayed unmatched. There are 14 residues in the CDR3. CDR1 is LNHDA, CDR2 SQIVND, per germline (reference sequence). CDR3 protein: CASSMGLAGRELFF. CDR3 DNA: TGTGCCAGTAGTATGGGACTAGCGGGGAGGGAGCTGTTTTTT.

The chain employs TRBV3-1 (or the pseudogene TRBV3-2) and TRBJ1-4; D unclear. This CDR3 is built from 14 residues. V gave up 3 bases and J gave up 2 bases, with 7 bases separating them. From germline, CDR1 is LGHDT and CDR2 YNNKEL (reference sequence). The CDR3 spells CASSQEATNEKLFF. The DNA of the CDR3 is TGTGCCAGCAGCCAGGAGGCCACTAATGAAAAACTGTTTTTT.

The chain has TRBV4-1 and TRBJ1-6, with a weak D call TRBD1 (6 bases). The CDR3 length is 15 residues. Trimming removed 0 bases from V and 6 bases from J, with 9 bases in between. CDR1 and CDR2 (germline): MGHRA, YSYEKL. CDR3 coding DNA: TGCGCCAGCAGCCAAGATCAGGGGCGTAATTCACCCCTCCACTTT. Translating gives CASSQDQGRNSPLHF.

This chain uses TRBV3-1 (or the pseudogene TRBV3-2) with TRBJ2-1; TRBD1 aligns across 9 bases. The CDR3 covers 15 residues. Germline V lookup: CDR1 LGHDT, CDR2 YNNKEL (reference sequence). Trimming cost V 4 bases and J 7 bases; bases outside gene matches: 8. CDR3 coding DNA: TGTGCCAGCAGCCCCTATAGGACAGGGGAAAATGAGCAGTTCTTC. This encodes CASSPYRTGENEQFF.

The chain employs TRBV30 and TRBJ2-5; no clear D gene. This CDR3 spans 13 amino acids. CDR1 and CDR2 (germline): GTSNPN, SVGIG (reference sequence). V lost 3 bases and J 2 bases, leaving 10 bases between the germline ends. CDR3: CAWRWRRQETQYF. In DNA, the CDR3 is TGTGCCTGGAGATGGCGGAGACAAGAGACCCAGTACTTC.

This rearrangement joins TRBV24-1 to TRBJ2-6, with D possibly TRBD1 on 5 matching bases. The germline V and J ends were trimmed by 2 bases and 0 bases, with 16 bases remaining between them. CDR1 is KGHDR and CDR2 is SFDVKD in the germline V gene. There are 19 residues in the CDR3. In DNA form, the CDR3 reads TGTGCCACCAGTGATTCTGTGCTCGACAGTTACTCTGGGGCCAACGTCCTGACTTTC. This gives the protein CATSDSVLDSYSGANVLTF.

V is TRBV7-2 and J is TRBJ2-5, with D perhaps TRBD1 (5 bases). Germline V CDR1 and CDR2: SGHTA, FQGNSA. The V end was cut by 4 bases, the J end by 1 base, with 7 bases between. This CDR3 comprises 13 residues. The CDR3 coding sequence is TGTGCCAGCAGCTCAGGGTCCCAAGAGACCCAGTACTTC. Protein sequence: CASSSGSQETQYF.